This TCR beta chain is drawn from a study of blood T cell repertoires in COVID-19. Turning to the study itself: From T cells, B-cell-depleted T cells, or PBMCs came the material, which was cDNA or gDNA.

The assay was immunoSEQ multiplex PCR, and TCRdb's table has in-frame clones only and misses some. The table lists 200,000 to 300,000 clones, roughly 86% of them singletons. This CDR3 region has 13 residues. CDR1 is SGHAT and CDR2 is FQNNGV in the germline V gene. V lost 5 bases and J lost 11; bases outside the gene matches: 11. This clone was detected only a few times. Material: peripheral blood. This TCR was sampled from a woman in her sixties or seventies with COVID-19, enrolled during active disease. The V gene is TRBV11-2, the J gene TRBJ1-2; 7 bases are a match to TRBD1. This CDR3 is CASSNDTGVGYTF. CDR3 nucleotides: TGTGCCAGCAGCAACGATACAGGGGTCGGGTACACCTTC.